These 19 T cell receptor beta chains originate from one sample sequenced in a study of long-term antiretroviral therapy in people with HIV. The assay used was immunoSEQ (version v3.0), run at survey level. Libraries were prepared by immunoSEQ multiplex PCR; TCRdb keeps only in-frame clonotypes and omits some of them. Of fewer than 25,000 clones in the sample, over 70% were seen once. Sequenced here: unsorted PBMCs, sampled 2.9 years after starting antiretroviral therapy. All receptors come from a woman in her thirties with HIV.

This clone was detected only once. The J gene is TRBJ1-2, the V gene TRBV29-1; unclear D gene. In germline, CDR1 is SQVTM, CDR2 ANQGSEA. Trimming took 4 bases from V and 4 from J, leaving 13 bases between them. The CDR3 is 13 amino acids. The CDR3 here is CSVAGPTAYGYTF. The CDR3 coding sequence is TGCAGCGTTGCGGGCCCAACCGCCTATGGCTACACCTTC.

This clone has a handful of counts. The CDR3 coding sequence is TGTGCCAGCAGCCTCGGACAGGGGGCCGGGTTTGGCTACACCTTC. It codes for CASSLGQGAGFGYTF. V gene TRBV5-6 combines with J gene TRBJ1-2; TRBD1 aligns across 11 bases. CDR1 and CDR2 (germline): SGHDT, YYEEEE. V gave up 4 bases and J gave up 7 bases; unmatched junction bases: 9. This CDR3 has 15 amino acids.

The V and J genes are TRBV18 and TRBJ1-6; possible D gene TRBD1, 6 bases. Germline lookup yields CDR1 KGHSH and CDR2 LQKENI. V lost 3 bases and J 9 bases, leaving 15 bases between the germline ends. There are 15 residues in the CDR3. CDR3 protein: CASSPVGGSGSPLHF. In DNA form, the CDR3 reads TGTGCCAGCTCACCGGTAGGGGGATCTGGTTCACCCCTCCACTTT.

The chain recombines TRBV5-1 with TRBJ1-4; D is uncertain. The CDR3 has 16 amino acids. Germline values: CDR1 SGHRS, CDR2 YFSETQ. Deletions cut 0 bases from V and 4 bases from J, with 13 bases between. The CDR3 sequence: CASSLVVARSNEKLFF. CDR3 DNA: TGCGCCAGCAGCTTGGTTGTCGCCCGAAGTAATGAAAAACTGTTTTTT.

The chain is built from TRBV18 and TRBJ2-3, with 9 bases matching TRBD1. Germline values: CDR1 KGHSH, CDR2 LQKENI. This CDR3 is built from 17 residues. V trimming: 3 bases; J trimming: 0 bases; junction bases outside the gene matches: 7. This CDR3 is CASSPIWDRVSTDTQYF. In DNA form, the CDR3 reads TGTGCCAGCTCACCCATCTGGGACAGGGTGAGCACAGATACGCAGTATTTT.

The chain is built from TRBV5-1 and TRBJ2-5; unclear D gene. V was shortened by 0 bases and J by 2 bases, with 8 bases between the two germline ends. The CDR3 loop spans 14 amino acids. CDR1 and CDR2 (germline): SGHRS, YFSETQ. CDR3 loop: CASSLANGQETQYF. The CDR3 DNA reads TGCGCCAGCAGCTTGGCCAACGGGCAAGAGACCCAGTACTTC.

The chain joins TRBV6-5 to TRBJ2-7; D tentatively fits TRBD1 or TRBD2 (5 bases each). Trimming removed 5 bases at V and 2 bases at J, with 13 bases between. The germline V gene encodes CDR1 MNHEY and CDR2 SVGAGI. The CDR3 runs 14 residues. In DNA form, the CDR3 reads TGTGCCAGCAGTCCGGGACGCTGGCCCTACGAGCAGTACTTC. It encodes CASSPGRWPYEQYF.

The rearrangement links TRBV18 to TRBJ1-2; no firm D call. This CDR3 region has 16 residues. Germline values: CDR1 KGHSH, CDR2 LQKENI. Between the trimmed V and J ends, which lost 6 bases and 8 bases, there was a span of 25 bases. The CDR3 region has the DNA TGTGCCAGCTCTTCGTCCAGCGCCTTCTGGGAAGGCGGCTACACCTTC. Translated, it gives CASSSSSAFWEGGYTF.

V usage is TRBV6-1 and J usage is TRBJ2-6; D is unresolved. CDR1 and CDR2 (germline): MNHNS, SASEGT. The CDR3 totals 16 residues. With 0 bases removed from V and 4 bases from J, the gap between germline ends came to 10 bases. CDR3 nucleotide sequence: TGTGCCAGCAGTGAAGCGGGCGCAAGAGGGGCCAACGTCCTGACTTTC. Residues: CASSEAGARGANVLTF.

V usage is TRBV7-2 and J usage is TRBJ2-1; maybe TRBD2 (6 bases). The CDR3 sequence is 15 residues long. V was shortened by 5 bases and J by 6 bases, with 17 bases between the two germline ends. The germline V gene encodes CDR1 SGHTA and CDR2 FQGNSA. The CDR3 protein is CASSPGRGIANEQFF. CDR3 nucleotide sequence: TGTGCCAGCAGCCCAGGCCGGGGGATTGCCAATGAGCAGTTCTTC.

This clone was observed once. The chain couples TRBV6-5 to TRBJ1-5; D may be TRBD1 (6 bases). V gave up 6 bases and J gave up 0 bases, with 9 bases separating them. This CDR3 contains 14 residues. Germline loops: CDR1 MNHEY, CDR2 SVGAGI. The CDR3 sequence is CASRTGYSNQPQHF. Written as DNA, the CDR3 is TGTGCCAGCAGGACAGGTTATAGCAATCAGCCCCAGCATTTT.

CDR3 sequence reads: CASSKTGDALSYEQYV. The CDR3 region has the DNA TGTGCCAGCAGCAAAACAGGAGACGCCCTCTCCTACGAGCAGTACGTC. V gene TRBV7-9 combines with J gene TRBJ2-7; tentatively, D is TRBD1 (5 bases). The ends were cut back, 5 bases at V and 0 bases at J, with 17 bases in the middle. Germline loops: CDR1 SEHNR, CDR2 FQNEAQ (reference sequence). CDR3 size: 16 residues.

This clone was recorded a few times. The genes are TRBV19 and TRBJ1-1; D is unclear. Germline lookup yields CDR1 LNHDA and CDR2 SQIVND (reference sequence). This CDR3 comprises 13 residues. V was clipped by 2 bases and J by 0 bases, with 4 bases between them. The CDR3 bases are TGTGCCAGTAGTATATGGGTGAACACTGAAGCTTTCTTT. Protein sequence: CASSIWVNTEAFF.

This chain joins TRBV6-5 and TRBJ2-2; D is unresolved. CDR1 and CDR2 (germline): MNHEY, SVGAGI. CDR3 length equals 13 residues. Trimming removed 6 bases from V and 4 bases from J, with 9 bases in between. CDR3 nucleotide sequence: TGTGCCAGCAGGAGACAAATCACCGGGGAGCTGTTTTTT. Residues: CASRRQITGELFF.

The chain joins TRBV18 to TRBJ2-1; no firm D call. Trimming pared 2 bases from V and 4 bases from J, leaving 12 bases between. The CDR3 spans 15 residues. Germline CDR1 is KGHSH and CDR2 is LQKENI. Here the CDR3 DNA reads TGTGCCAGCTCACCAGGCGTCCCCTTATACAATGAGCAGTTCTTC. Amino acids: CASSPGVPLYNEQFF.

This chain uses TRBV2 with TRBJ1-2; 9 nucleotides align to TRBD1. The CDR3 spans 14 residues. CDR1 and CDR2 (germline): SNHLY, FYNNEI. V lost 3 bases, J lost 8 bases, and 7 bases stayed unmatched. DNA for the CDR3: TGTGCCAGCAGTGAGAGCGGACAGGGGAAAGGCTACACCTTC. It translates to CASSESGQGKGYTF.

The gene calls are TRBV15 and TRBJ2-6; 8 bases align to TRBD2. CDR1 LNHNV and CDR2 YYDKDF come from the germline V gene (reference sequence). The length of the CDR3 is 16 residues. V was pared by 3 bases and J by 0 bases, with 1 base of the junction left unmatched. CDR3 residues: CATSSSGGSGANVLTF. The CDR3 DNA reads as TGTGCCACCAGCAGCAGCGGGGGCTCTGGGGCCAACGTCCTGACTTTC. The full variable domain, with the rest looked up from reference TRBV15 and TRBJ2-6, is DAMVIQNPRYQVTQFGKPVTLSCSQTLNHNVMYWYQQKSSQAPKLLFHYYDKDFNNEADTPDNFQSRRPNTSFCFLDIRSPGLGDTAMYLCATSSSGGSGANVLTFGAGSRLTVL.

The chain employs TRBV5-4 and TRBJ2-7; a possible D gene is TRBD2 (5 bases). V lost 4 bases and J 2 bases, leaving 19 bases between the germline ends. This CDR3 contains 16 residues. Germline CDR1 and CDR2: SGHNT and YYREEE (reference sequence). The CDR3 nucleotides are TGTGCCAGCAGCCTTACCTATGCAGCGGCGACCTACGAGCAGTACTTC. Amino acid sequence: CASSLTYAAATYEQYF.

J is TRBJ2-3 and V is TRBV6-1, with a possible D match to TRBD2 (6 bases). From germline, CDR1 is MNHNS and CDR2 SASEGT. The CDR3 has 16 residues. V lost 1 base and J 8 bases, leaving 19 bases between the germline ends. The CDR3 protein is CASSEEATGLLGTQYF. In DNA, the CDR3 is TGTGCCAGCAGTGAAGAAGCGACGGGACTTTTGGGTACGCAGTATTTT.